Included here is one TCR beta chain sequence, with context. What it recognizes is unknown. The data originate from a study of PD-1 blockade in classical Hodgkin lymphoma. All the patients suffered relapse after autologous stem cell transplantation, and brentuximab vedotin exposure differed. The authors purified CD4+ T cells from thawed PBMCs by magnetic negative selection. Study conclusions and caveats: In CD4+ cells, TCR diversity went up significantly by C4D1, but in CD8+ cells it did not. The authors have not defined what causes the repertoire differences, possibly disease activity or prior therapy.

The protocol was immunoSEQ multiplex PCR, while the TCRdb copy is restricted to in-frame clones and leaves out a portion. The data hold more than 25,000 clones, with less than 90% observed a single time. The clonotype originates from a human donor with classical Hodgkin lymphoma. Material: CD4+ T cells from blood, obtained at baseline.

CDR3 in DNA: TGTGCCAGCAGTGAAAGGGGAGAGACCCAGTACTTC. Translation gives CASSERGETQYF. The rearrangement links TRBV6-1 to TRBJ2-5; TRBD1 is a possible D gene (5 bases). Germline CDR1 is MNHNS and CDR2 is SASEGT. V lost 2 bases and J 4 bases, leaving 5 bases between the germline ends. The CDR3 has 12 residues.